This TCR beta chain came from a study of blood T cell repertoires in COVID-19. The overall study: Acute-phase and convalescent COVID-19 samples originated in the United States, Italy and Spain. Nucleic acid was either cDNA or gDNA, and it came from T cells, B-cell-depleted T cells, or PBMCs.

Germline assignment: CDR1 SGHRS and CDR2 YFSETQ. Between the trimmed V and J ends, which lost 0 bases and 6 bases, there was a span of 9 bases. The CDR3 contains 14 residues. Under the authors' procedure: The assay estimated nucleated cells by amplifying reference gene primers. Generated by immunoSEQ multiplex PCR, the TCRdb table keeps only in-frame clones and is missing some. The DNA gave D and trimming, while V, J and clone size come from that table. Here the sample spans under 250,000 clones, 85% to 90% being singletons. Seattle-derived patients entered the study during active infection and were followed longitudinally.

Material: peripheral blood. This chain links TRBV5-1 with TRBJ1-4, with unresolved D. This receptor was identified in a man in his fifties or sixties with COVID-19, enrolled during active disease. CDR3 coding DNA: TGCGCCAGCAGCTTGGAACAACCCCATGAAAAACTGTTTTTT. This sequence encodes CASSLEQPHEKLFF.